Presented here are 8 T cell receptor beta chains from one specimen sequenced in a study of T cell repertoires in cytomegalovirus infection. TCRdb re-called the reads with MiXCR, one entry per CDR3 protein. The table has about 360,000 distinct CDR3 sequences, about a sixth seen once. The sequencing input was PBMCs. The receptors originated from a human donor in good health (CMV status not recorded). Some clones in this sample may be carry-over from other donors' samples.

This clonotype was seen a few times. This CDR3 reads CSARAGGTLIQPLHF. The CDR3 DNA reads TGCAGTGCTAGGGCGGGGGGAACATTAATTCAGCCCCTCCACTTT. The chain is built from TRBV20-1 and TRBJ1-6; D is possibly TRBD1 (5 bases). Germline CDR1 DFQATT, CDR2 SNEGSKA (reference sequence). The CDR3 sequence is 15 residues long. V was clipped by 3 bases and J by 13 bases, with 22 bases between them.

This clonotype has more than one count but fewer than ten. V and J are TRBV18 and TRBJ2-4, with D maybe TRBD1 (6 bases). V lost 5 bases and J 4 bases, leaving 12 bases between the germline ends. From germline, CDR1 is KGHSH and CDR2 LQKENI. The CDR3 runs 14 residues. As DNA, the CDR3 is TGTGCCAGCTCATTGGGGACACAAAAAAACATTCAGTACTTC. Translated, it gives CASSLGTQKNIQYF.

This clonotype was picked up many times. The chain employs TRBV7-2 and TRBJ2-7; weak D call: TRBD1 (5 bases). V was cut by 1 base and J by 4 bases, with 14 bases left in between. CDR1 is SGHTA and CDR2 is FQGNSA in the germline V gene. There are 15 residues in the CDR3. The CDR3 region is CASSLEGYIRYEQYF. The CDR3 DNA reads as TGTGCCAGCAGCTTAGAGGGGTACATAAGATACGAGCAGTACTTC.

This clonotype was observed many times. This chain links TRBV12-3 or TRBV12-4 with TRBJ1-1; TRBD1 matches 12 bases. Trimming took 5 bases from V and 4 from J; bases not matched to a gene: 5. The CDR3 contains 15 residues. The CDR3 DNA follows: TGTGCCAGCAGTCCGCAGGGACAGGGGGCCACTGAAGCTTTCTTT. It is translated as CASSPQGQGATEAFF.

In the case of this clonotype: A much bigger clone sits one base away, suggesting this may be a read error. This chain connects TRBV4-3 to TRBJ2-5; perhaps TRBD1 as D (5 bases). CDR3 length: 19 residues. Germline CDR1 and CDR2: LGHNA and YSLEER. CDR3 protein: CASSQDPNDEAGNQGTQYF. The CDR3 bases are TGCGCCAGCAGCCAAGATCCAAATGATGAGGCAGGGAATCAAGGGACCCAGTACTTC.

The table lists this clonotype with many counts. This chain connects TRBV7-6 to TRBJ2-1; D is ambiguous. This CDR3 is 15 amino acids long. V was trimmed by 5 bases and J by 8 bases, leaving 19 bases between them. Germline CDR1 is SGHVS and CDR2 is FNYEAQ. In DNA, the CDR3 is TGTGCCAGCAGCCCCGTGGGGATGATATGGGATGAGCAGTTCTTC. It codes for CASSPVGMIWDEQFF.

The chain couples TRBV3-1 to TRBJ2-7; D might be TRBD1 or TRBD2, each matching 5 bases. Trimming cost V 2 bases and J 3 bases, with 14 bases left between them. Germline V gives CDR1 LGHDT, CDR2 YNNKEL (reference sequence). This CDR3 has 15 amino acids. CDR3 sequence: CASSQRGARDYEQYF. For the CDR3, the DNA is TGTGCCAGCAGCCAACGAGGGGCGCGTGACTACGAGCAGTACTTC.

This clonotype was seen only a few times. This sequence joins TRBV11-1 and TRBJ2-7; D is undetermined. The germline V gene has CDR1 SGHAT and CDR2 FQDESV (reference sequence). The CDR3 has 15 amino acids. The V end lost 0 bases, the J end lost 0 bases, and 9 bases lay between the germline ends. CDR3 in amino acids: CASSLASKGSYEQYF. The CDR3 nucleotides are TGTGCCAGCAGCTTAGCGTCGAAGGGCTCCTACGAGCAGTACTTC.